These 20 T cell receptor beta chains were sequenced from one sample in a study of blood T cell repertoires in COVID-19. Repertoires were generated with immunoSEQ multiplex PCR, while TCRdb's copy carries only in-frame clones and drops some. The sample lists 250,000 or so clones, 75% to 90% seen once, with almost 2% in the top ten. Specimen: peripheral blood. The source is a man younger than 45 with active or convalescent COVID-19.

This rearrangement joins TRBV29-1 to TRBJ1-4, with TRBD1 identical over 7 bases. From germline, CDR1 is SQVTM and CDR2 ANQGSEA. V lost 7 bases to trimming and J lost 5 bases; unmatched junction nucleotides: 7. This CDR3 is 13 amino acids long. CDR3: CSAQGGTNEKLFF. DNA of the CDR3: TGCAGCGCTCAGGGGGGTACGAATGAAAAACTGTTTTTT. Using reference TRBV29-1 and TRBJ1-4 for the parts outside the CDR3, the full variable domain is SAVISQKPSRDICQRGTSLTIQCQVDSQVTMMFWYRQQPGQSLTLIATANQGSEATYESGFVIDKFPISRPNLTFSTLTVSNMSPEDSSIYLCSAQGGTNEKLFFGSGTQLSVL.

The chain joins TRBV2 to TRBJ1-4; D is unclear. The CDR3 has 14 residues. Trimming took off 3 bases at V and 4 bases at J, with 9 bases between the two ends. CDR1 and CDR2 from the germline V gene are SNHLY and FYNNEI. The CDR3 DNA follows: TGTGCCAGCAGTGAGGGAGGAGGTAATGAAAAACTGTTTTTT. It translates to CASSEGGGNEKLFF.

The chain combines TRBV7-9 with TRBJ2-5, with D unclear. The CDR3 has 15 residues. Germline CDR1 reads SEHNR; CDR2 reads FQNEAQ (reference sequence). Trimming pared 5 bases from V and 10 bases from J, leaving 23 bases between. The CDR3: CASSKPPTLTIFQYF. CDR3 sequence (DNA): TGTGCCAGCAGCAAACCCCCGACACTGACAATTTTCCAGTACTTC.

This clone has a handful of counts. V gene TRBV5-1 combines with J gene TRBJ1-2; 9 nucleotides align to TRBD1. The CDR3 loop spans 16 amino acids. The germline gives CDR1 SGHRS, CDR2 YFSETQ. J gave up 7 bases and V 1 base, and 11 bases lay outside the gene matches. This CDR3 is CASSLNPGQGTSGYTF. For the CDR3, the DNA is TGCGCCAGCAGCTTGAATCCGGGACAGGGCACTTCTGGCTACACCTTC.

The chain is built from TRBV5-4 and TRBJ2-1; D gene uncertain. The CDR3 is made up of 15 amino acids. Trimming left V 1 base short and J 4 bases short, with 12 bases between. Germline loops: CDR1 SGHNT, CDR2 YYREEE (reference sequence). The DNA for the CDR3 is TGTGCCAGCAGCTTGCAAGCAACAGTTTACAATGAGCAGTTCTTC. Protein product: CASSLQATVYNEQFF.

The chain recombines TRBV10-3 with TRBJ2-2; D not certain. This CDR3 is 15 amino acids long. V lost 2 bases to trimming and J lost 7 bases, with 14 bases between them. The germline V gene encodes CDR1 ENHRY and CDR2 SYGVKD. CDR3 region: CAISERSSGNGELFF. The CDR3 nucleotides read TGTGCCATCAGTGAGAGGAGCAGTGGAAACGGGGAGCTGTTTTTT.

This rearrangement joins TRBV30 to TRBJ2-1; 8 nucleotides line up with TRBD2. CDR3 length: 14 amino acids. V shed 8 bases, J shed 4 bases, and the junction held 10 bases outside the gene matches. CDR1 is GTSNPN, CDR2 SVGIG, per germline (reference sequence). The CDR3 sequence: CAGTLAGEYNEQFF. The CDR3 coding sequence is TGTGCCGGGACTCTAGCGGGCGAATACAATGAGCAGTTCTTC.

The J gene is TRBJ1-4, the V gene TRBV25-1; D unresolved. V lost 1 base to trimming and J lost 3 bases, with 6 bases between them. Per germline, CDR1 MGHDK and CDR2 SYGVNS. CDR3 length equals 14 residues. CDR3 DNA: TGTGCCAGCAGTGAATCCCAGTCTAATGAAAAACTGTTTTTT. Its protein product is CASSESQSNEKLFF.

CDR3 nucleotides: TGTGCCAGTAGTCCAACAGGGCAGGAGACCCAGTACTTC. Encoded protein: CASSPTGQETQYF. V usage is TRBV19 and J usage is TRBJ2-5; D may be TRBD1 (6 bases). CDR1 LNHDA and CDR2 SQIVND come from the germline V gene (reference sequence). This CDR3 contains 13 residues. With 5 bases removed from V and 5 bases from J, the gap between germline ends came to 12 bases.

V usage is TRBV9 and J usage is TRBJ2-3, with 7 bases lining up with TRBD1. The CDR3 extends over 15 amino acids. Looked up from germline, CDR1 is SGDLS and CDR2 is YYNGEE. After removal of 0 bases from V and 4 bases from J, the junction contained 5 bases not matched to a gene. The CDR3 sequence is CASSVEGGVADTQYF. The DNA for the CDR3 is TGTGCCAGCAGCGTAGAAGGGGGCGTAGCAGATACGCAGTATTTT. The full variable domain, its missing parts supplied by reference TRBV9 and TRBJ2-3, is DSGVTQTPKHLITATGQRVTLRCSPRSGDLSVYWYQQSLDQGLQFLIQYYNGEERAKGNILERFSAQQFPDLHSELNLSSLELGDSALYFCASSVEGGVADTQYFGPGTRLTVL.

The rearrangement links TRBV6-5 to TRBJ1-1; D possibly corresponds to TRBD1 (5 bases). V was trimmed by 6 bases and J by 1 base, leaving 12 bases between them. Germline V CDR1 and CDR2: MNHEY, SVGAGI. There are 14 residues in the CDR3. The CDR3 region is CASRKITGNTEAFF. The CDR3 nucleotides are TGTGCCAGCAGAAAAATAACAGGGAACACTGAAGCTTTCTTT.

The chain is built from TRBV6-1 and TRBJ2-5; 8 nucleotides align to TRBD1. The germline CDR1 and CDR2 sequences are MNHNS and SASEGT. Trimming removed 4 bases from V and 5 bases from J; junction bases left unmatched: 12. The CDR3 sequence is 16 residues long. Here the CDR3 DNA reads TGTGCCAGCAGTGTAGGGGCAGGGGGCAGGACGGAGACCCAGTACTTC. It translates to CASSVGAGGRTETQYF.

The chain carries TRBV7-8 and TRBJ1-6; 10 bases agree with TRBD1. Trimming took 5 bases from V and 7 from J; bases not matched to a gene: 2. CDR3 length: 14 amino acids. Germline V gene lookup returns CDR1 SGHVS and CDR2 FQNEAQ. The CDR3 coding sequence is TGTGCCAGCAGCCAGGACAGGGGGAATTCACCCCTCCACTTT. Its translation is CASSQDRGNSPLHF.

The rearrangement uses TRBV10-3 and TRBJ2-7, with D possibly TRBD1 on 6 matching bases. CDR1 is ENHRY, CDR2 SYGVKD, per germline. Trimming took off 10 bases at V and 4 bases at J, with 14 bases between the two ends. This CDR3 spans 12 amino acids. The CDR3 sequence: CATAGDFYEQYF. DNA of the CDR3: TGTGCCACCGCAGGGGATTTTTACGAGCAGTACTTC.

The rearrangement uses TRBV2 and TRBJ1-1; 7 nucleotides align to TRBD1. Trimming took 6 bases from V and 0 from J; bases not matched to a gene: 7. Germline V CDR1 and CDR2: SNHLY, FYNNEI. The CDR3 loop spans 15 amino acids. CDR3 coding DNA: TGTGCCAGCAGAATCCAGGGACAGCTGAACACTGAAGCTTTCTTT. Amino acids: CASRIQGQLNTEAFF.

The chain employs TRBV7-8 and TRBJ2-7; D perhaps matches TRBD1 (5 bases). The V end was cut by 0 bases, the J end by 4 bases, with 10 bases between. This CDR3 spans 14 amino acids. CDR1 and CDR2 (germline): SGHVS, FQNEAQ. CDR3 amino acids: CASSLAGDSYEQYF. As DNA, the CDR3 is TGTGCCAGCAGCTTAGCGGGCGACAGTTACGAGCAGTACTTC.

The CDR3 sequence is CASRSQGLSTDTQYF. The DNA for the CDR3 is TGTGCCAGCCGTTCCCAGGGGCTGAGCACAGATACGCAGTATTTT. The rearrangement uses TRBV19 and TRBJ2-3, with TRBD1 as a possible D gene (6 bases). Trimming shortened V by 9 bases and J by 0 bases, and 16 bases separated the two germline ends. The CDR3 length is 15 residues. CDR1 LNHDA and CDR2 SQIVND come from the germline V gene (reference sequence).

This clone was found once. The CDR3 sequence: CASSSSSGSDTQYF. The CDR3 DNA sequence: TGCGCCAGCAGCTCGTCTTCAGGTTCGGATACGCAGTATTTT. V usage is TRBV5-1 and J usage is TRBJ2-3, with no clear D. This CDR3 has 14 amino acids. V was cut by 3 bases and J by 6 bases, with 14 bases left in between. Germline V CDR1 and CDR2: SGHRS, YFSETQ. Variable domain in full (rest from reference TRBV5-1 and TRBJ2-3): KAGVTQTPRYLIKTRGQQVTLSCSPISGHRSVSWYQQTPGQGLQFLFEYFSETQRNKGNFPGRFSGRQFSNSRSEMNVSTLELGDSALYLCASSSSSGSDTQYFGPGTRLTVL.

The CDR3: CASSPTTATENTEAFF. The CDR3 DNA reads TGCGCCAGCAGCCCCACTACCGCGACAGAGAACACTGAAGCTTTCTTT. The V gene is TRBV5-1, the J gene TRBJ1-1; a weak D match, TRBD1 (5 bases). Germline CDR1 reads SGHRS; CDR2 reads YFSETQ. The CDR3 runs 16 residues. The V end lost 4 bases, the J end lost 1 base, and 17 bases lay between the germline ends.

This sequence joins TRBV5-1 and TRBJ2-3; 7 bases fit TRBD2. The CDR3 loop spans 17 amino acids. Germline V CDR1 and CDR2: SGHRS, YFSETQ. Trimming at V came to 0 bases and at J to 1 base, leaving 8 bases not matched to a gene. The CDR3 nucleotides read TGCGCCAGCAGCTTGGGACTAGCAACGTCTGGCACAGATACGCAGTATTTT. It is translated as CASSLGLATSGTDTQYF.